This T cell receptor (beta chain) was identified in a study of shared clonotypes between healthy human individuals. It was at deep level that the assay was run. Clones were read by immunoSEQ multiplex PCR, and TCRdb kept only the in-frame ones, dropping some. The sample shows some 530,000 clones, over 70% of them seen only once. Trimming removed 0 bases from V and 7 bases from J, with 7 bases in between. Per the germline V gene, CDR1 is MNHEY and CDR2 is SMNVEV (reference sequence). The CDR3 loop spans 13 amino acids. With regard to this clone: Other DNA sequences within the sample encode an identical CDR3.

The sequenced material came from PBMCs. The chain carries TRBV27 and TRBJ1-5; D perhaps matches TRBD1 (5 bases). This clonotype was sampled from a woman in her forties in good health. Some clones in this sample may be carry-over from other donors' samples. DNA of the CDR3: TGTGCCAGCAGTTTATCCCCAGGGCAGCCCCAGCATTTT. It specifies CASSLSPGQPQHF.